Given below is one T cell receptor beta chain in context. One junction end disagrees with the germline gene, perhaps due to a read error. The sample comes from a study of CD8+CD57+ T cells in acquired aplastic anemia. This CDR3 contains 16 residues. CDR1 is KGHSH, CDR2 LQKENI, per germline. TCR beta VDJ and CDR3 profiling used genomic DNA as template. MiXCR, applied by TCRdb to the reads, yields one record per CDR3 protein. The repertoire includes approximately 170,000 distinct CDR3 sequences, less than 50% of them detected once, and 2.5% to 3.5% sits in the top ten. Sequenced patients had shown CD8+CD57+ cell expansion by flow cytometry. All patients were therapy-naive when blood was sampled.

The TCR comes from a human donor with aplastic anemia. V and J are TRBV18 and TRBJ2-7; D is possibly TRBD1 or TRBD2 (5 bases each). Material: sorted CD4+, CD8+, or CD8+CD57+ T cells (not recorded which) from PBMCs. CDR3 coding DNA: TGTGCCAGCTCACCACCGCGGCAGGGAGAAGGCTACGTGCAGTACTTC. It is translated as CASSPPRQGEGYVQYF.